The source of this T cell receptor (beta chain) is a study of blood T cells in healthy people across ages. It was with a sample-barcoded 5' primer and a J-beta primer mix that a second PCR of roughly 6 to 12 cycles was run. TCRdb reprocessed the 5' RACE reads via MiXCR and lists one record per CDR3 protein. The sample holds about 1 million distinct CDR3 sequences, around 25% seen once. The V end lost 4 bases, the J end lost 2 bases, and 12 bases lay between the germline ends. CDR3 size: 14 residues. CDR1 is SGHVS and CDR2 is FQNEAQ in the germline V gene. This sample also belongs to another study, concerning T cells of mothers and their children. That report adds: The second PCR's M1S primer added sample barcodes and 2-4 random nucleotides.

This sequence joins TRBV7-8 and TRBJ2-7, with D hard to call. Material for sequencing was blood. The sequence was obtained from a girl aged 2 to 10 in good health. CDR3 sequence: CASSSSGWTYEQYF. The CDR3 bases are TGTGCCAGCAGCTCCTCTGGGTGGACCTACGAGCAGTACTTC.